This T cell receptor beta chain was found in a study of OX40 agonist ivuxolimab in advanced cancers. About the study: Patients in the trial were receiving intravenous ivuxolimab every 2 weeks, at doses of 0.01 to 10 mg/kg. Partial responses were recorded for three patients, including one with hepatocellular carcinoma and two with cutaneous melanoma. Mean age about 60 years, range 23 to 79; approximately 83% male. Findings and limits, study-wide: At 0.1 to 3.0 mg/kg, CD4+ and CD8+ blood T cells expanded clonally by week 6.

TCRdb's copy holds only in-frame clones and misses some; the assay was immunoSEQ multiplex PCR. The table shows 30,000 to 40,000 clones, with about nine tenths occurring only once. Note on this clone: Antigen: not known.

Germline V lookup: CDR1 MDHEN, CDR2 SYDVKM. The CDR3 spans 14 residues. V lost 7 bases and J 2 bases, leaving 12 bases between the germline ends. The material sequenced was CD4+ or CD8+ T cells sorted from blood, taken in a trial of the OX40 agonist ivuxolimab. The TCR sequence derives from an adult with an advanced solid tumor such as melanoma, head and neck, liver or kidney cancer. The chain recombines TRBV28 with TRBJ1-5; D ambiguous. CDR3 residues: CASIREMGNQPQHF. In nucleotides, the CDR3 is TGTGCCAGCATTAGGGAGATGGGCAATCAGCCCCAGCATTTT.